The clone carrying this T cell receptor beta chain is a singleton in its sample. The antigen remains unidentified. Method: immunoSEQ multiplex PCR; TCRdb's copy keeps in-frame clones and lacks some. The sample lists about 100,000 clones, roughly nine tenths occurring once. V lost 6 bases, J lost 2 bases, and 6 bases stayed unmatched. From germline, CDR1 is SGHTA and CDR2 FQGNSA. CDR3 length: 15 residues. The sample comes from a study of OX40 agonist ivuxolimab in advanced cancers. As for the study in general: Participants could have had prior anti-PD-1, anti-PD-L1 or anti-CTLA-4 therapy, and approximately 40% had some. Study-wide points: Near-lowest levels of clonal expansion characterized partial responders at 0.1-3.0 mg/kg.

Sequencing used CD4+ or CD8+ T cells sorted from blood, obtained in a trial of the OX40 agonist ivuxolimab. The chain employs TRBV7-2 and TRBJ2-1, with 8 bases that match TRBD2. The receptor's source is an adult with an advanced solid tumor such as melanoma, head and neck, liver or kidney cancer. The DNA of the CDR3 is TGTGCCAGCAGTAGGGGGACTAGTGCCTACAATGAGCAGTTCTTC. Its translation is CASSRGTSAYNEQFF.